This T cell receptor beta chain originates from a study of shared clonotypes between healthy human individuals. Looking at the study overall: Donor composition was a couple of women and a few men, aged 18 to 49. Study observations and caveats: Having only a few donors restricted how much genetic and exposure-history diversity was captured.

Libraries were prepared by immunoSEQ multiplex PCR; TCRdb keeps only in-frame clonotypes and omits some of them. Of 1.6 million or so clones detected, 98% to 99% appear once; the ten largest clones hold 0.36%. Germline V gene sequence: CDR1 DFQATT, CDR2 SNEGSKA (reference sequence). The CDR3 contains 11 residues. In the case of this clone: What it recognizes is unknown.

Researchers partitioned CD4+ cells into CD45RA+ naive and CD45RA-negative memory subsets. The source material was naive CD4+ T cells sorted from blood. The subset here: CD45RA+ positively selected. The sequence was obtained from a man aged 25-45 years in good health. The V gene is TRBV20-1, the J gene TRBJ1-2; 7 nucleotides match TRBD1. CDR3 coding DNA: TGCACTTGGTTCAGGGGGTACGGCTACACCTTC. It is translated as CTWFRGYGYTF.